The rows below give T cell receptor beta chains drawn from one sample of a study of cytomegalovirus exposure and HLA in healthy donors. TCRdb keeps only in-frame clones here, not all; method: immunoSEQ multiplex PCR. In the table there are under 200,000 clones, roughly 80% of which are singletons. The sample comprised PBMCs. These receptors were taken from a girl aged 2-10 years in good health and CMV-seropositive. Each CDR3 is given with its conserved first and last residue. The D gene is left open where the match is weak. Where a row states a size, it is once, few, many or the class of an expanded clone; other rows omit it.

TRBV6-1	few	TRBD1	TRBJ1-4	TGTGCCAGCAGTGAAGCGGGACAGGGTGCAGTAAAACTGTTTTTT	CASSEAGQGAVKLFF
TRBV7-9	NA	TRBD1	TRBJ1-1	TGTGCCAGCAGCTTCGACAGGGGGCGAATTGGCACTGAAGCTTTCTTT	CASSFDRGRIGTEAFF
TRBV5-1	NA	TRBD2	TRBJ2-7	TGCGCCAGCAGCCTTGGCGGGGGCTCCTACGAGCAGTACTTC	CASSLGGGSYEQYF
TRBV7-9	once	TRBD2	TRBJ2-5	TGTGCCAGCAGAAAGGGACTAGCTGCGAGAGAGACCCAGTACTTC	CASRKGLAARETQYF
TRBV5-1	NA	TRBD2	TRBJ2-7	TGCGCCAGCAGCTGTTTAGCGGGAGGCGCCTACGAGCAGTACTTC	CASSCLAGGAYEQYF
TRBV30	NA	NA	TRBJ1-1	TGTGCCTGGGGGCACATGAACACTGAAGCTTTCTTT	CAWGHMNTEAFF
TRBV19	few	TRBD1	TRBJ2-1	TGTGCCAGTACCGGGACAGGGGGATACAATGAGCAGTTCTTC	CASTGTGGYNEQFF
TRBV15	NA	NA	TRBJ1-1	TGTGCCACCAGCAGACAGGGGCCGAACACTGAAGCTTTCTTT	CATSRQGPNTEAFF
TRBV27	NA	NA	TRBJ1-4	TGTGCCAGCAGTTTACTTGGCTCTAATGAAAAACTGTTTTTT	CASSLLGSNEKLFF
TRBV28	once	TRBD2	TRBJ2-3	TGTGCCAGGCACGGACTAGCGGACATTTTTAGCACAGATACGCAGTATTTT	CARHGLADIFSTDTQYF
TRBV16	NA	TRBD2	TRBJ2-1	TGTGCCAGCAGCCAACGACTAGCGGGAAGCAATGAGCAGTTCTTC	CASSQRLAGSNEQFF
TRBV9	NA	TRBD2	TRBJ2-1	TGTGCCAGCAGCCCAATTCCCGGGACTAGCGATAGCTCCTACAATGAGCAGTTCTTC	CASSPIPGTSDSSYNEQFF
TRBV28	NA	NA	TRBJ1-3	TGTGCCAGCAGCACCCGGTGGAGCTCTGGAAACACCATATATTTT	CASSTRWSSGNTIYF
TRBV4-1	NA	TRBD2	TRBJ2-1	TGCGCCAGCAGCCAAGCACCTAGCGGGAGCAATGAGCAGTTCTTC	CASSQAPSGSNEQFF
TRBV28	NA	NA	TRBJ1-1	TGTGCCAGCAGTCTCTCGACCGGGAGGAACACTGAAGCTTTCTTT	CASSLSTGRNTEAFF
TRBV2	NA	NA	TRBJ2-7	TGTGCCACCTCACCATCAGCCGCGACACGCTCCTACGAGCAGTACTTC	CATSPSAATRSYEQYF
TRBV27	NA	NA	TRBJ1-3	TGTGCCAGCAGTTTATCAGCGGCTGGAAACACCATATATTTT	CASSLSAAGNTIYF
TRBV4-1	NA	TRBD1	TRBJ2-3	TGCGCCAGCACCTCGACAGGGATGGTCTCAGATACGCAGTATTTT	CASTSTGMVSDTQYF
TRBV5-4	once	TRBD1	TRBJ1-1	TGTGCCAGCAGCTTCGGGAGGGGGCAAGGTGAAGCTTTCTTT	CASSFGRGQGEAFF
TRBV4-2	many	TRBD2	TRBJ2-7	TGTGCCAGCAGCCAAAAACTAGCGGGAGGGTACGAGCAGTACTTC	CASSQKLAGGYEQYF
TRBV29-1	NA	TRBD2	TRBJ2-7	TGCAGCGTTGTCCCTCTAGCGGGCACTGATACTTACGAGCAGTACTTC	CSVVPLAGTDTYEQYF
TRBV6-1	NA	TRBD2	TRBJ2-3	TGTGCCACCCTTAGACTAGCGGGAGGCTCAGATACGCAGTATTTT	CATLRLAGGSDTQYF
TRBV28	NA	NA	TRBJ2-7	TGTGCCAGCAGTTCCTCAGGGGAGGGCGGCCCCGAGCAGTACTTC	CASSSSGEGGPEQYF
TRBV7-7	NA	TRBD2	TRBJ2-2	TGTGCTAGCAGCTTAGGTCAGCGGGAGGCCGGGGAGCTGTTTTTT	CASSLGQREAGELFF
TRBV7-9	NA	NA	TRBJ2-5	TGTGCCAGCAGCTCTAGGGGCGAGGGGGTCGGGGAGACCCAGTACTTC	CASSSRGEGVGETQYF
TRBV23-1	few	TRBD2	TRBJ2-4	TGCGCCAGCAGTCAAGCGGGACTAGCGGGCCGGGACATTCAGTACTTC	CASSQAGLAGRDIQYF
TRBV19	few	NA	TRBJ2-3	TGTGCCAGTAGTTACGGCCAAAGAACTTTCGCCGGGACAGATACGCAGTATTTT	CASSYGQRTFAGTDTQYF
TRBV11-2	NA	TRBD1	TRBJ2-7	TGTGCCAGCAGAGATACCGGGACAGAAAACGAGCAGTACTTC	CASRDTGTENEQYF
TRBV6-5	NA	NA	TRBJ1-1	TGTGCCAGCAGTGTCCGGGGGGATTTGAACACTGAAGCTTTCTTT	CASSVRGDLNTEAFF
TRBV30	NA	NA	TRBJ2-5	TGTGCCTGGAGTGTAATAACGGGAGAGACCCAGTACTTC	CAWSVITGETQYF
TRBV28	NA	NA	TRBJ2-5	TGTGCCAGCAGTGCCCAGATGGGGGGTTTACAAGAGACCCAGTACTTC	CASSAQMGGLQETQYF
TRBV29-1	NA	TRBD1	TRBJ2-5	TGCAGCGTGGTCGGGACAGAACAAGAGACCCAGTACTTC	CSVVGTEQETQYF
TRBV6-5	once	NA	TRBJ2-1	TGTGCCAGCACCAAGGGAGTGGCTGGCAATGAGCAGTTCTTC	CASTKGVAGNEQFF
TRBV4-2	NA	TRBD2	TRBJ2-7	TGTGCCAGCAGCCAAGGGGGAACTAGCGGGAGGGCCTACGAGCAGTACTTC	CASSQGGTSGRAYEQYF
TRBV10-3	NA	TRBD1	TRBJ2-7	TGTGCCATCAGTGGGGGTCCGGGACAGGGGGCCGACGAGCAGTACTTC	CAISGGPGQGADEQYF
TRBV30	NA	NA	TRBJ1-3	TGTGCCTGGGGGGGCACATCTGGAAACACCATATATTTT	CAWGGTSGNTIYF
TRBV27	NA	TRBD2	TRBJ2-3	TGTGCCAGCAGTTTAACTAGCGGGTCAGATACGCAGTATTTT	CASSLTSGSDTQYF
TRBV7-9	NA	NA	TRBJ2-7	TGTGCCAGCAGCTTCGGGGGAGGTCCCTACGAGCAGTACTTC	CASSFGGGPYEQYF
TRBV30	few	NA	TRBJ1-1	TGTGCCTGGAGTCGTAATATGAACACTGAAGCTTTCTTT	CAWSRNMNTEAFF
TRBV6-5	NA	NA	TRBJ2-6	TGTGCCAGTCGACAGGTCGCCGGGGCCAACGTCCTGACTTTC	CASRQVAGANVLTF
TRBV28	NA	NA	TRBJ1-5	TGTGCCAGCAGTTTTCCGAGGGCGCCATCTCAGCCCCAGCATTTT	CASSFPRAPSQPQHF
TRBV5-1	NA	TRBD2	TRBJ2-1	TGCGCCAGCAGCGGGGGGGGATACGACAATGAGCAGTTCTTC	CASSGGGYDNEQFF
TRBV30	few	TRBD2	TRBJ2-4	TGTGCCTGGAGTGCTTGGGGGACTAGGTCAGCCAAAAACATTCAGTACTTC	CAWSAWGTRSAKNIQYF
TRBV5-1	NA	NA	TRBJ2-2	TGCGCCAGCAGCTTGGGCGGGGGCCGTCGAGGGACCGGGGAGCTGTTTTTT	CASSLGGGRRGTGELFF
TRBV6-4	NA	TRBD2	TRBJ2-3	TGTGCCAGCAGAGCTCCCGGGACTAGCGTCATGAATACGCAGTATTTT	CASRAPGTSVMNTQYF
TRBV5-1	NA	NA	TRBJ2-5	TGCGCCAGCAGCTTGGGTGGCAAAGAGACCCAGTACTTC	CASSLGGKETQYF
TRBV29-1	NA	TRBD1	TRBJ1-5	TGCAGCGTTGGAGGGAGTGGACAGGGAGGTCAGCCCCAGCATTTT	CSVGGSGQGGQPQHF
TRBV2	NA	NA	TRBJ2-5	TGTGCCACCCGGGGCGGGGAGGCGGAGACCCAGTACTTC	CATRGGEAETQYF
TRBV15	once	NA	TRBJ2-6	TGTGCCACCAGCAGGGACAGTCCCTCTGGGGCCAACGTCCTGACTTTC	CATSRDSPSGANVLTF
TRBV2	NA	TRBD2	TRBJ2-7	TGTGCCAGCAGTGAACGACTAGCGGGAGACGAGCAGTACTTC	CASSERLAGDEQYF
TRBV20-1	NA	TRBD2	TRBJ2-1	TGCAGTGCAGTCGGGAGGGGTGAGCAGTTCTTC	CSAVGRGEQFF
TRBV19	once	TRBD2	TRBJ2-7	TGTGCCAGTAGTATAGGCGGGAGCGGGCCCTACGAGCAGTACTTC	CASSIGGSGPYEQYF
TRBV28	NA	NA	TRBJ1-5	TGTGCCAGCAGTTTCCTCAGGGGACATAGCAATCAGCCCCAGCATTTT	CASSFLRGHSNQPQHF
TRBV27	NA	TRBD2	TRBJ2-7	TGTGCCAGCAGTTTATCGGGACTAGCGGGGTACGAGCAGTACTTC	CASSLSGLAGYEQYF
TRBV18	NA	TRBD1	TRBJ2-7	TGTGCCAGCTCACCCCGTCAGGGGGCCTACGAGCAGTACTTC	CASSPRQGAYEQYF
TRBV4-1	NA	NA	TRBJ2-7	TGCGCCAGCAGCCAAGTCTCCAGGGCCGGAGCCTACGAGCAGTACTTC	CASSQVSRAGAYEQYF
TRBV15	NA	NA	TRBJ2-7	TGTGCCACCAGCAGAGATCCAGAGCAGTACTTC	CATSRDPEQYF